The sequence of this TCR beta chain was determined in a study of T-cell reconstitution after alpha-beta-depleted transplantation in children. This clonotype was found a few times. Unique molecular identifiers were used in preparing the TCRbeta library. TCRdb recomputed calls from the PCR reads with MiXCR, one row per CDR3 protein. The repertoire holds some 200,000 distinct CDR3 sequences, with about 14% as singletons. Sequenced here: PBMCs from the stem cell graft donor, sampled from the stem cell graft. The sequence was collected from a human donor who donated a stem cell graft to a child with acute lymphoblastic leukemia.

CDR3 nucleotides: TGTGCCAGCAGCTTGAAATCCCAAGCTTTCTTT. It yields the protein CASSLKSQAFF. The chain joins TRBV13 to TRBJ1-1; D is uncertain. The CDR3 spans 11 residues. Germline values: CDR1 PRHDT, CDR2 FYEKMQ (reference sequence). The germline V and J ends were trimmed by 3 bases and 9 bases, with 8 bases remaining between them.